The 18 T cell receptor beta chains presented below share a single source sample, sequenced in a study of T cell repertoires in cytomegalovirus infection. TCRdb re-called the reads with MiXCR, one entry per CDR3 protein. Of 200,000 to 250,000 distinct CDR3 sequences listed, approximately 22% are singletons. Specimen: CD8+ T cells from PBMCs. These receptors were obtained from a human donor in good health (CMV status not recorded). Some clones in this sample may be carry-over from other donors' samples.

Worth noting for this clonotype: The final CDR3 position lacks the conserved phenylalanine or tryptophan, pointing to a likely read error. V usage is TRBV2 and J usage is TRBJ2-2; D unclear. Germline V gene lookup returns CDR1 SNHLY and CDR2 FYNNEI. CDR3 length: 13 amino acids. V gave up 6 bases and J gave up 0 bases, with 5 bases separating them. The CDR3 DNA is TGTGCCAGCAGGAGGCCGAACACCGGGGAGCTGTTTCTT. Translating it yields CASRRPNTGELFL.

This clonotype was picked up a small number of times. This chain connects TRBV27 to TRBJ2-1; 7 bases match TRBD1. The ends lost 5 bases at V and 2 bases at J; junction bases unmatched: 9. The CDR3 extends over 16 amino acids. Per germline, CDR1 MNHEY and CDR2 SMNVEV (reference sequence). The CDR3 coding sequence is TGTGCCAGCAGTCCGTGGGACAGTAGCCCCTACAATGAGCAGTTCTTC. Amino acid sequence: CASSPWDSSPYNEQFF.

This clonotype occurred a few times. The V and J genes are TRBV4-1 and TRBJ1-1; no clear D gene. Trimming removed 0 bases at V and 4 bases at J, with 9 bases between. Per the germline V gene, CDR1 is MGHRA and CDR2 is YSYEKL. This CDR3 has 14 residues. The CDR3 nucleotides read TGCGCCAGCAGCCAAGATAGACGTGGCACTGAAGCTTTCTTT. This encodes CASSQDRRGTEAFF.

This rearrangement joins TRBV5-6 to TRBJ1-2, with D unclear. The CDR3 consists of 11 residues. Germline V gives CDR1 SGHDT, CDR2 YYEEEE. V lost 5 bases to trimming and J lost 7 bases, with 9 bases between them. The CDR3: CASRQGGGYTF. The DNA for the CDR3 is TGTGCCAGCAGACAAGGAGGTGGCTACACCTTC.

In its sample, this clonotype was seen a few times. The chain couples TRBV20-1 to TRBJ1-2, with D hard to call. The germline V gene encodes CDR1 DFQATT and CDR2 SNEGSKA (reference sequence). V was shortened by 3 bases and J by 5 bases, with 19 bases between the two germline ends. The CDR3 has 15 residues. The CDR3 loop is CSASFSSPLNYGYTF. The CDR3 region has the DNA TGCAGTGCTAGTTTTTCCAGCCCACTTAATTATGGCTACACCTTC.

Many counts were recorded for this clonotype. V is TRBV7-9 and J is TRBJ1-6; possibly TRBD1 for D (5 bases). From germline, CDR1 is SEHNR and CDR2 FQNEAQ (reference sequence). V dropped 5 bases and J dropped 6 bases, with 17 bases sitting between them. The CDR3 is 16 residues long. The CDR3 nucleotides read TGTGCCAGCAGCCAGGGCCGGTTGAACTCTAATTCACCCCTCCACTTT. Amino acid sequence: CASSQGRLNSNSPLHF.

The chain is built from TRBV29-1 and TRBJ2-3; D not resolved. V was pared by 7 bases and J by 1 base, with 9 bases between. The CDR3 spans 12 residues. Germline V gene data show CDR1 as SQVTM and CDR2 as ANQGSEA. DNA of the CDR3: TGCAGCGCCTGGACGGGCACAGATACGCAGTATTTT. Its protein is CSAWTGTDTQYF.

This sequence joins TRBV12-3 or TRBV12-4 and TRBJ2-1; TRBD2 matches at 8 bases. The CDR3 runs 15 residues. J was trimmed by 0 bases and V by 3 bases; bases with no gene match: 1. The CDR3 protein is CASSLGLVSYNEQFF. DNA of the CDR3: TGTGCCAGCAGTTTGGGACTAGTCTCCTACAATGAGCAGTTCTTC.

V gene TRBV27 combines with J gene TRBJ1-2; 7 nucleotides agree with TRBD1. The CDR3 sequence is 14 residues long. Germline V gene sequence: CDR1 MNHEY, CDR2 SMNVEV (reference sequence). J lost 3 bases, V lost 5 bases, and 6 bases had no gene match. For the CDR3, the DNA is TGTGCCAGCAGTCCGACAGGGACGTACTATGGCTACACCTTC. This codes for CASSPTGTYYGYTF.

The rearrangement joins TRBV4-1 to TRBJ1-1; D remains ambiguous. Trimming removed 2 bases at V and 1 base at J, with 8 bases between. The CDR3 has 14 residues. Germline CDR1 and CDR2: MGHRA and YSYEKL. The CDR3 spells CASSQLSQNTEAFF. The CDR3 DNA reads TGCGCCAGCAGCCAACTCTCCCAGAACACTGAAGCTTTCTTT.

The chain combines TRBV12-3 or TRBV12-4 with TRBJ1-5; no definite D call. V was pared by 4 bases and J by 3 bases, with 10 bases between. This CDR3 comprises 14 residues. CDR3 in amino acids: CASSSDDTNQPQHF. CDR3 bases: TGTGCCAGCAGTTCGGACGACACCAATCAGCCCCAGCATTTT.

The chain uses TRBV28 and TRBJ2-1, with TRBD2 matching over 13 bases. J gave up 4 bases and V 5 bases, and 14 bases lay outside the gene matches. The CDR3 sequence is 19 residues long. Germline V gene data show CDR1 as MDHEN and CDR2 as SYDVKM. CDR3 coding DNA: TGTGCCAGCAGTCTCAGTGGACTAGCGGGGGTTTCAGTTTACAATGAGCAGTTCTTC. It is translated as CASSLSGLAGVSVYNEQFF.

This clonotype was observed at least ten times. The chain couples TRBV7-6 to TRBJ2-1, with 12 bases aligning to TRBD2. V dropped 5 bases and J dropped 5; count of bases not matched to a gene: 1. Germline V gene lookup returns CDR1 SGHVS and CDR2 FNYEAQ. The CDR3 spans 14 residues. In DNA form, the CDR3 reads TGTGCCAGCAGCCGGACTAGCGGGGACAATGAGCAGTTCTTC. It translates to CASSRTSGDNEQFF.

This clonotype was counted between two and nine times. The chain joins TRBV20-1 to TRBJ2-3; 7 bases line up with TRBD2. Germline V CDR1 and CDR2: DFQATT, SNEGSKA (reference sequence). The CDR3 sequence is 13 residues long. The J segment lost 2 bases and the V segment lost 3 bases, leaving 2 bases of the junction unmatched. CDR3 residues: CSASGGSTDTQYF. The DNA for the CDR3 is TGCAGTGCTAGCGGGGGGTCCACAGATACGCAGTATTTT.

This clonotype was counted once. The V and J genes are TRBV28 and TRBJ2-1, with 8 nucleotides matching TRBD1. The CDR3 spans 15 residues. Germline V gene sequence: CDR1 MDHEN, CDR2 SYDVKM. Trimming cost V 5 bases and J 5 bases; bases outside gene matches: 8. As DNA, the CDR3 is TGTGCCAGCAGTCCCCCCTCGGACAGGGACAATGAGCAGTTCTTC. Its translation: CASSPPSDRDNEQFF.

This clonotype was observed many times. The chain carries TRBV11-2 and TRBJ2-3; maybe TRBD2 (6 bases). From germline, CDR1 is SGHAT and CDR2 FQNNGV. The CDR3 has 15 amino acids. Deletions cut 5 bases from V and 5 bases from J, with 17 bases between. The CDR3 region is CASSQTGTLLDTQYF. In DNA, the CDR3 is TGTGCCAGCAGCCAAACCGGGACTTTACTAGATACGCAGTATTTT.

There are a few counts of this clonotype. V is TRBV12-3 or TRBV12-4 and J is TRBJ1-6; the D gene is possibly TRBD1 (5 bases). Trimming took 6 bases from V and 10 from J, leaving 13 bases between them. The CDR3 extends over 13 amino acids. The CDR3 DNA follows: TGTGCCAGCAGGCCAGGGTCATGGTCACCCCTCCACTTT. This codes for CASRPGSWSPLHF.

The gene calls are TRBV7-4 and TRBJ1-1; 7 bases map to TRBD1. With V trimmed by 11 bases and J by 4 bases, 4 bases remained unmatched. This CDR3 has 11 amino acids. The germline V gene encodes CDR1 SGHVT and CDR2 SQSDAQ. CDR3 nucleotide sequence: TGTGCCGGAAAGGGGGCCACTGAAGCTTTCTTT. It specifies CAGKGATEAFF.